The following is a T cell receptor (beta chain) sequence with its context. The antigen is unknown. The CDR3 is 15 residues long. Trimming removed 3 bases from V and 3 bases from J, with 11 bases in between. The data stem from a study of blood T cells in healthy people across ages. Study outcomes and limitations: Whereas aged donors had fewer naive CD4+ cells, long-lived donors had more of them and higher diversity.

Staff drew 9 to 10 milliliters of peripheral blood from each donor. Using a J-beta primer mix together with a sample-barcoded 5' primer, a second PCR was run for roughly 7 to 12 cycles. Via MiXCR, TCRdb re-called the 5' RACE reads, giving one row per CDR3 protein. The table records some 940,000 distinct CDR3 sequences, about 28% of them present only once. A further study also used this sample, focusing on T cells of mothers and their children. That investigation notes: Sample barcodes and 2-4 random nucleotides came from the second PCR's M1S primer. No clone of persistent microchimeric T cells was detected.

The chain links TRBV12-3 or TRBV12-4 to TRBJ2-2, with D perhaps matching TRBD1 (5 bases). The sequenced material came from blood. The TCR sequence derives from a middle-aged woman in good health. CDR3 loop: CASSFGQGYTGELFF. The CDR3 DNA reads TGTGCCAGCAGTTTCGGGCAGGGCTACACCGGGGAGCTGTTTTTT.